The clone carrying this TCR beta chain was seen just once. Antigen specificity is unknown. Alopecia areata patients provided lesional scalp punch biopsies and peripheral blood, both collected for the study. Cell sorting was applied to PBMCs, and CD4+ and CD8+ T cells were collected. The sample originates from a study of CD8+ T cells in alopecia areata. Study as a whole: Twice daily, treated patients received 5 to 10 mg of oral tofacitinib. Regarding the study as a whole: Normal scalp had lower clonality than lesional scalp, with alopecia totalis/universalis lesions showing this most strongly.

Reverse transcription of extracted RNA yielded cDNA, which provided the sequencing template. TCRdb's copy holds only in-frame clones and misses some; the assay was immunoSEQ multiplex PCR. This sample has around 200,000 clones; roughly 65% occur once, and the top ten carry 1.7%. The receptor's source is a human donor with alopecia areata. This specimen was CD4+ T cells sorted from blood, taken at week 0.

CDR3 coding DNA: TGTGCCAGCAGCTTATCGGGGCTCGGCGAGCAGTACTTC. As protein: CASSLSGLGEQYF. The chain uses TRBV11-2 and TRBJ2-7; D could derive from TRBD1 or TRBD2 (5 bases each). The CDR3 is made up of 13 amino acids. Germline loops: CDR1 SGHAT, CDR2 FQNNGV. V dropped 2 bases and J dropped 6 bases, with 11 bases sitting between them.